The 2 T cell receptor beta chains presented below share a single source sample, sequenced in a study of technical replicates of blood from several donors. Method: immunoSEQ multiplex PCR; TCRdb's copy keeps in-frame clones and lacks some. The table shows about 76,000 clones, with roughly nine tenths occurring only once. Sequencing input: T cells isolated from PBMCs. These receptors were collected from a human donor in good health.

This sequence joins TRBV5-4 and TRBJ2-2, with TRBD1 as a possible D gene (6 bases). V gave up 2 bases and J gave up 5 bases, with 7 bases separating them. Germline values: CDR1 SGHNT, CDR2 YYREEE (reference sequence). This CDR3 spans 13 amino acids. This chain's CDR3 is CASSFRGTGELFF. CDR3 DNA: TGTGCCAGCAGCTTCAGGGGTACCGGGGAGCTGTTTTTT.

V and J are TRBV7-9 and TRBJ1-2, with D maybe TRBD1 (6 bases). Germline CDR1 SEHNR, CDR2 FQNEAQ (reference sequence). V gave up 5 bases and J gave up 9 bases, with 19 bases separating them. The CDR3 contains 14 residues. The chain's CDR3 is CASSPGGAPDSYTF. In DNA, the CDR3 is TGTGCCAGCAGCCCCGGGGGGGCCCCTGATAGCTACACCTTC.